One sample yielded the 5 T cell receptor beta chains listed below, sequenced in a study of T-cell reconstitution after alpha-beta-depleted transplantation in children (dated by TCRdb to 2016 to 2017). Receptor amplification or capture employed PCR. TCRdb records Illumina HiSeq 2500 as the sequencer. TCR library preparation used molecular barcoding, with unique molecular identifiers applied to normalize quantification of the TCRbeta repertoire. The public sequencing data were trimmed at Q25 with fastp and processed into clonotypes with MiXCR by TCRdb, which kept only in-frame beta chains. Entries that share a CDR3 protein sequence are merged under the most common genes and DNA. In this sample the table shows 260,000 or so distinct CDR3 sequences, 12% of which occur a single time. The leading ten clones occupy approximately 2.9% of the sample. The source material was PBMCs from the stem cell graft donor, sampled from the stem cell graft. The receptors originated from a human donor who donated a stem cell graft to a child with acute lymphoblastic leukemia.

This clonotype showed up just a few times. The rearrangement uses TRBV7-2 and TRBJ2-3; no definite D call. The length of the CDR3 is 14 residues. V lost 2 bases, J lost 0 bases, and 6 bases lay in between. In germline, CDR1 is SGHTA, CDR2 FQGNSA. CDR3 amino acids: CASSLSASTDTQYF. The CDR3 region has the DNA TGTGCCAGCAGCTTATCCGCTAGCACAGATACGCAGTATTTT.

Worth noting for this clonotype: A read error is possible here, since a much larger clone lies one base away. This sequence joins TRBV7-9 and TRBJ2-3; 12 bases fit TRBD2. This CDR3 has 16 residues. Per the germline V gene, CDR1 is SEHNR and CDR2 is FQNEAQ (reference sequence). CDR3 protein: CASSSLLAGGTDMQYF. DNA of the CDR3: TGTGCCAGCAGCTCCCTACTAGCGGGAGGCACAGATATGCAGTATTTT.

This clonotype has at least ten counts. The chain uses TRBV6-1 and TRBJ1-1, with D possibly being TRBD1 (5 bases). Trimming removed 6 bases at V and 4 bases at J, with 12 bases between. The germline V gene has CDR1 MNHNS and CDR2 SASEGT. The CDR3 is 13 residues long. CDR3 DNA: TGTGCCAGCAGCCGGGGGGTAGGCACTGAAGCTTTCTTT. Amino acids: CASSRGVGTEAFF.

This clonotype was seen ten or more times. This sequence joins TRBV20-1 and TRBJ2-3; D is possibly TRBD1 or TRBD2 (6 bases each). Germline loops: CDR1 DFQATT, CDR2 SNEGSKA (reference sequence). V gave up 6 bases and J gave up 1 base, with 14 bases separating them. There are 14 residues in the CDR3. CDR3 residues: CSARKGGGTDTQYF. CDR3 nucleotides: TGCAGTGCCCGAAAGGGGGGCGGCACAGATACGCAGTATTTT.

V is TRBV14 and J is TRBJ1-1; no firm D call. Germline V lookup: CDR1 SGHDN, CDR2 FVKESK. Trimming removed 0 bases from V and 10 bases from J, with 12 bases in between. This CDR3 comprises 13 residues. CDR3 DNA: TGTGCCAGCAGCCAAGACGGAACAGTCGGAGCTTTCTTT. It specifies CASSQDGTVGAFF.